Below are 27 T cell receptor beta chains sequenced from a single sample in a study of T-cell reconstitution after alpha-beta-depleted transplantation in children (dated by TCRdb to the mid-2010s). The method was PCR. The instrument given in TCRdb is Illumina HiSeq 2500. To normalize quantification of the TCRbeta repertoire, the TCR libraries were built with molecular barcoding that relied on unique molecular identifiers. TCRdb's own reprocessing of the public reads used fastp at Q25 and MiXCR and kept productive beta chains. Each entry merges the rows of one CDR3 protein and shows their most common DNA and genes. Counted in this sample were fewer than 550,000 distinct CDR3 sequences; around 15% of them appeared once. The ten largest clones capture over 25% of the sample. This sample's treatment or condition label indicates: allogeneic hematopoietic cell transplantation with graft depleted of TCRalphabeta T cells and CD19 B cells.

Source: PBMCs, mostly from graft donor cells, taken 360 days after TCRalphabeta/CD19-depleted stem cell transplant. The receptor source for this set is a boy in the first two years of life who had a stem cell transplant for Wiskott-Aldrich syndrome, so the T cells may come from the graft donor.

The genes are TRBV10-3 and TRBJ2-7, with D perhaps TRBD2 (6 bases). CDR3 length equals 14 residues. Germline lookup yields CDR1 ENHRY and CDR2 SYGVKD. Trimming stripped 9 bases from V and 4 bases from J, with 19 bases between. CDR3 sequence (DNA): TGTGCCATTCTAACCGGGACTCCCCCTTACGAGCAGTACTTC. It translates to CAILTGTPPYEQYF.

CDR3 residues: CASSFGSGSDTGELFF. The CDR3 DNA follows: TGCGCCAGCAGCTTTGGTTCAGGCTCTGACACCGGGGAGCTGTTTTTT. The chain combines TRBV5-1 with TRBJ2-2, with unresolved D. The CDR3 contains 16 residues. V was pared by 2 bases and J by 3 bases, with 14 bases between. The V gene's germline CDR1 is SGHRS and CDR2 YFSETQ.

The V gene is TRBV5-1, the J gene TRBJ1-1; D is perhaps TRBD1 (5 bases). Germline V gives CDR1 SGHRS, CDR2 YFSETQ. V lost 4 bases and J 3 bases, leaving 13 bases between the germline ends. This CDR3 is 14 amino acids long. This CDR3 reads CASSPTGGYTEAFF. CDR3 nucleotides: TGCGCCAGCAGCCCAACTGGGGGATACACTGAAGCTTTCTTT.

Regarding this clonotype: The junction differs from germline at one of its ends, possibly a read error. This chain connects TRBV4-1 to TRBJ2-1, with D possibly being TRBD1 or TRBD2 (5 bases each). This CDR3 has 18 residues. Germline V gives CDR1 MGHRA, CDR2 YSYEKL. The CDR3 coding sequence is TGCGCCAGCAGCCCCTGGGACCTAAGGGCCCATTCAGTCAATGAGCAGTTATTC. This translates into CASSPWDLRAHSVNEQLF.

The genes are TRBV18 and TRBJ1-6, with D tentatively TRBD1 (5 bases). The CDR3 spans 12 residues. With 3 bases removed from V and 19 bases from J, the gap between germline ends came to 16 bases. Germline V lookup: CDR1 KGHSH, CDR2 LQKENI. The CDR3 spells CASSPFKGPVHF. Written as DNA, the CDR3 is TGTGCCAGCTCACCGTTTAAGGGGCCGGTACACTTT.

This chain joins TRBV11-2 and TRBJ2-1; D ambiguous. Trimming cost V 0 bases and J 0 bases, with 15 bases left between them. There are 18 residues in the CDR3. Germline V gives CDR1 SGHAT, CDR2 FQNNGV. The CDR3 coding sequence is TGTGCCAGCAGCTTAGACCCATGGTTCCGGAGCTCCTACAATGAGCAGTTCTTC. Translating gives CASSLDPWFRSSYNEQFF.

In its sample, this clonotype was seen a few times. The rearrangement joins TRBV7-2 to TRBJ2-7, with 9 bases that match TRBD2. V lost 4 bases, J lost 1 base, and 5 bases stayed unmatched. Germline V lookup: CDR1 SGHTA, CDR2 FQGNSA. This CDR3 comprises 15 residues. DNA for the CDR3: TGTGCCAGCAGCTCACTAGCGGGTTATTCCTACGAGCAGTACTTC. Amino acid sequence: CASSSLAGYSYEQYF.

This chain links TRBV5-1 with TRBJ2-1; D unclear. This CDR3 has 15 residues. Deletions cut 0 bases from V and 2 bases from J, with 9 bases between. Germline CDR1 reads SGHRS; CDR2 reads YFSETQ. Here the CDR3 reads CASSLGIQTYNEQFF. The CDR3 DNA is TGCGCCAGCAGCTTGGGTATACAGACCTACAATGAGCAGTTCTTC. Looking up the rest from reference TRBV5-1 and TRBJ2-1 gives the full variable domain: KAGVTQTPRYLIKTRGQQVTLSCSPISGHRSVSWYQQTPGQGLQFLFEYFSETQRNKGNFPGRFSGRQFSNSRSEMNVSTLELGDSALYLCASSLGIQTYNEQFFGPGTRLTVL.

This chain links TRBV6-5 with TRBJ2-2, with TRBD2 matching 9 bases. The germline gives CDR1 MNHEY, CDR2 SVGAGI. V trimming: 2 bases; J trimming: 7 bases; junction bases outside the gene matches: 8. This CDR3 spans 16 amino acids. The CDR3 loop reads CASSYPIAGVFGELFF. The CDR3 nucleotides are TGTGCCAGCAGTTACCCGATAGCGGGAGTTTTCGGGGAGCTGTTTTTT.

A few counts support this clonotype. The chain employs TRBV6-5 and TRBJ2-2; D unresolved. Germline assignment: CDR1 MNHEY and CDR2 SVGAGI. The CDR3 has 15 residues. V lost 0 bases and J 1 base, leaving 6 bases between the germline ends. The CDR3 region is CASSYSRENTGELFF. The CDR3 coding sequence is TGTGCCAGCAGTTACTCAAGGGAGAACACCGGGGAGCTGTTTTTT.

In its sample, this clonotype was seen a few times. The V call is TRBV3-1, the J call TRBJ2-4; 11 bases line up with TRBD1. The CDR3 totals 14 residues. Unmatched junction bases numbered 7, after V lost 5 bases and J lost 10 bases. Germline CDR1 and CDR2: LGHDT and YNNKEL (reference sequence). As DNA, the CDR3 is TGTGCCAGCAGCGCCCTAGGACAGGGGGCGATTCAGTACTTC. Residues: CASSALGQGAIQYF.

This clonotype has just a few counts. The J gene is TRBJ2-7, the V gene TRBV5-1; a possible D gene is TRBD2 (6 bases). The ends were cut back, 4 bases at V and 1 base at J, with 15 bases in the middle. CDR1 SGHRS and CDR2 YFSETQ come from the germline V gene. The CDR3 runs 15 residues. CDR3 sequence (DNA): TGCGCCAGCAGCCCCCGGTGGGGGGTTTCCTACGAGCAGTACTTC. It codes for CASSPRWGVSYEQYF.

This clonotype was seen only a few times. The gene calls are TRBV2 and TRBJ1-6; D is unresolved. Germline loops: CDR1 SNHLY, CDR2 FYNNEI. V was cut by 5 bases and J by 9 bases, with 5 bases left in between. This CDR3 comprises 11 residues. The CDR3 sequence: CASSPGSPLHF. The CDR3 DNA reads as TGTGCCAGCAGTCCGGGTTCACCCCTCCACTTT.

This chain connects TRBV30 to TRBJ2-2, with unresolved D. The V gene's germline CDR1 is GTSNPN and CDR2 SVGIG (reference sequence). Trimming removed 5 bases at V and 4 bases at J, with 11 bases between. The CDR3 is 13 residues long. CDR3 protein: CAWLRWITGELFF. The CDR3 bases are TGTGCCTGGCTCAGATGGATCACCGGGGAGCTGTTTTTT.

This chain joins TRBV14 and TRBJ1-2, with D perhaps TRBD1 (5 bases). The germline gives CDR1 SGHDN, CDR2 FVKESK. This CDR3 comprises 16 residues. V gave up 0 bases and J gave up 4 bases, with 15 bases separating them. CDR3 coding DNA: TGTGCCAGCAGCCAAGACATGATCGGGGGGACCTATGGCTACACCTTC. Translating gives CASSQDMIGGTYGYTF.

Only a few counts were recorded for this clonotype. The chain uses TRBV9 and TRBJ2-6; D is possibly TRBD1 (6 bases). Trimming stripped 4 bases from V and 4 bases from J, with 12 bases between. Germline-derived CDR1 and CDR2 are SGDLS and YYNGEE. CDR3 length equals 15 residues. The CDR3 here is CASSYTGYGANVLTF. The CDR3, as DNA: TGTGCCAGCAGCTATACAGGGTACGGGGCCAACGTCCTGACTTTC.

At least ten counts were recorded for this clonotype. V and J are TRBV3-1 and TRBJ2-3; 7 bases align to TRBD2. V dropped 3 bases and J dropped 4; count of bases not matched to a gene: 7. Germline CDR1 is LGHDT and CDR2 is YNNKEL (reference sequence). The CDR3 length is 15 residues. The CDR3 is CASSQSGEGADTQYF. CDR3 coding DNA: TGTGCCAGCAGCCAGTCGGGGGAGGGCGCAGATACGCAGTATTTT.

This clonotype was detected ten times or more. This chain connects TRBV5-1 to TRBJ2-7; 10 nucleotides line up with TRBD1. After removal of 5 bases from V and 5 bases from J, the junction contained 7 bases not matched to a gene. CDR1 is SGHRS, CDR2 YFSETQ, per germline. The CDR3 contains 14 residues. The CDR3 region is CASRPGQGMDEQYF. CDR3 in DNA: TGCGCCAGCAGACCGGGACAGGGGATGGACGAGCAGTACTTC.

This clonotype was seen only a few times. The gene calls are TRBV28 and TRBJ1-1; the D is unclear. The CDR3 is 12 residues long. Germline CDR1 reads MDHEN; CDR2 reads SYDVKM. The germline V and J ends were trimmed by 5 bases and 7 bases, with 11 bases remaining between them. Here the CDR3 reads CASSLEGGEAFF. The CDR3 coding sequence is TGTGCCAGCAGTCTAGAGGGTGGTGAAGCTTTCTTT.

This clonotype was counted many times. The V and J genes are TRBV5-1 and TRBJ1-1; tentative D call: TRBD1 (6 bases). Germline CDR1 reads SGHRS; CDR2 reads YFSETQ. With 4 bases removed from V and 11 bases from J, the gap between germline ends came to 24 bases. There are 15 residues in the CDR3. This CDR3 is CASSAGQPSSWGAFF. CDR3 DNA: TGCGCCAGCAGCGCTGGACAGCCATCCTCCTGGGGGGCTTTCTTT.

This clonotype was seen a few times. J is TRBJ2-5 and V is TRBV5-1; D remains ambiguous. V gave up 4 bases and J gave up 4 bases, with 14 bases separating them. Germline CDR1 is SGHRS and CDR2 is YFSETQ. This CDR3 has 14 amino acids. For the CDR3, the DNA is TGCGCCAGCAGCCGTAACTCGAGACGAGAGACCCAGTACTTC. Translating it yields CASSRNSRRETQYF.

The rearrangement uses TRBV5-1 and TRBJ2-1, with D possibly TRBD2 on 6 matching bases. V lost 6 bases and J lost 0, with 19 bases in between. CDR1 is SGHRS and CDR2 is YFSETQ in the germline V gene. The CDR3 is 17 residues long. CDR3 loop: CASKGNFGGSSYNEQFF. The CDR3 nucleotides read TGCGCCAGCAAGGGGAATTTCGGGGGTAGCTCCTACAATGAGCAGTTCTTC.

CDR3 nucleotides: TGTGCCAGCAGTTTAGGACCCGGGACTTACTACCGCGCAGATACGCAGTATTTT. Protein: CASSLGPGTYYRADTQYF. This chain joins TRBV28 and TRBJ2-3; maybe TRBD2 (6 bases). Germline CDR1 is MDHEN and CDR2 is SYDVKM. V lost 2 bases to trimming and J lost 4 bases, with 22 bases between them. There are 18 residues in the CDR3.

This clonotype has just a few counts. V usage is TRBV5-1 and J usage is TRBJ2-7; 7 positions agree with TRBD2. The length of the CDR3 is 14 residues. The trim removed 2 bases at V and 2 bases at J, leaving 4 bases unmatched. Germline CDR1 SGHRS, CDR2 YFSETQ. As DNA, the CDR3 is TGCGCCAGCAGCTTCCGCGGGGGAGCCTACGAGCAGTACTTC. This sequence encodes CASSFRGGAYEQYF.

The chain employs TRBV28 and TRBJ2-1, with D possibly being TRBD1 (7 bases). The V end lost 3 bases, the J end lost 4 bases, and 16 bases lay between the germline ends. The CDR3 runs 16 residues. CDR1 is MDHEN and CDR2 is SYDVKM in the germline V gene. In DNA, the CDR3 is TGTGCCAGCAGTTTTGGTGGCGGGACAGCTTACAATGAGCAGTTCTTC. Encoded protein: CASSFGGGTAYNEQFF.

This clonotype has just a few counts. V and J are TRBV5-5 and TRBJ2-7; 9 positions agree with TRBD2. The CDR3 contains 14 residues. CDR1 and CDR2 from the germline V gene are SGHKS and YYEKEE (reference sequence). Losses at the gene ends were 1 base for V and 2 bases for J; bases not matched to a gene: 1. CDR3 nucleotides: TGTGCCAGCAGCTTGATAGCGGGGGCCTACGAGCAGTACTTC. The encoded protein is CASSLIAGAYEQYF.

The chain recombines TRBV7-2 with TRBJ1-2; possibly TRBD1 for D (6 bases). This CDR3 is built from 13 residues. Trimming stripped 5 bases from V and 2 bases from J, with 9 bases between. The germline V gene has CDR1 SGHTA and CDR2 FQGNSA. CDR3 residues: CASSVQGNYGYTF. CDR3 bases: TGTGCCAGCAGCGTCCAGGGGAACTATGGCTACACCTTC.